These 5 T cell receptor beta chains originate from one sample sequenced in a study of shared clonotypes between healthy human individuals. Using immunoSEQ multiplex PCR, the repertoire was profiled, and TCRdb retains in-frame clones only, with some absent. Of some 630,000 clones detected, about 96% appear once; the ten largest clones hold less than 0.13%. In the naive CD8 group, cells lacked CD45RO and were positively selected for CCR7, so terminally differentiated effector memory CD45RA+ cells were left out. Sample: naive CD8+ T cells sorted from blood. The receptors stem from a woman aged 25 to 45 in good health.

The chain uses TRBV6-1 and TRBJ2-5, with 7 bases that match TRBD1. Trimming cost V 5 bases and J 2 bases; bases outside gene matches: 8. There are 15 residues in the CDR3. Germline loops: CDR1 MNHNS, CDR2 SASEGT. CDR3 sequence: CASSKRQGPQETQYF. Here the CDR3 DNA reads TGTGCCAGCAGTAAACGACAGGGACCTCAAGAGACCCAGTACTTC.

This clone was found once. This chain uses TRBV7-9 with TRBJ1-1, with TRBD1 matching over 8 bases. Trimming removed 5 bases from V and 5 bases from J; junction bases left unmatched: 16. The germline V gene has CDR1 SEHNR and CDR2 FQNEAQ (reference sequence). The CDR3 loop spans 17 amino acids. CDR3 sequence: CASSHTPDGQGWTEAFF. The CDR3 nucleotides read TGTGCCAGCAGCCACACACCGGACGGACAGGGCTGGACTGAAGCTTTCTTT.

V is TRBV6-6 and J is TRBJ1-2, with D hard to call. The germline V gene encodes CDR1 MNHNY and CDR2 SVGAGI (reference sequence). Trimming cost V 9 bases and J 5 bases, with 10 bases left between them. The CDR3 length is 11 residues. CDR3 sequence reads: CASSQPYGYTF. DNA of the CDR3: TGTGCCAGTTCACAGCCATATGGCTACACCTTC.

This clone was counted a single time. The rearrangement joins TRBV5-1 to TRBJ2-5, with TRBD2 identical over 7 bases. The CDR3 contains 17 residues. J gave up 2 bases and V 0 bases, and 10 bases lay outside the gene matches. Germline-derived CDR1 and CDR2 are SGHRS and YFSETQ. In DNA form, the CDR3 reads TGCGCCAGCAGCTTGGCGGTATTACCCGGGGGGCAAGAGACCCAGTACTTC. This translates into CASSLAVLPGGQETQYF.

This chain links TRBV10-3 with TRBJ2-1; a possible D gene is TRBD2 (6 bases). The germline CDR1 and CDR2 sequences are ENHRY and SYGVKD. The V end lost 8 bases, the J end lost 4 bases, and 24 bases lay between the germline ends. This CDR3 has 17 amino acids. CDR3 nucleotides: TGTGCCATCCTGAAGAGGGAGGACGGGTCTGGTTACAATGAGCAGTTCTTC. Translation gives CAILKREDGSGYNEQFF.